Listed here is a single T cell receptor beta chain. These data come from a study of blood T cell repertoires in COVID-19. For the study at large: Some COVID-19 samples were acute and others convalescent; all came from the United States, Italy and Spain. The analysed material was cDNA or gDNA that came from T cells, B-cell-depleted T cells, or PBMCs.

The CDR3 sequence is 15 residues long. Germline CDR1 reads MDHEN; CDR2 reads SYDVKM. V shed 5 bases and J 5 bases; nucleotides not matched to a gene: 10. Original handling: Quantification of nucleated cells was approximated via reference gene primer amplification. Using immunoSEQ multiplex PCR, the repertoire was profiled, and TCRdb retains in-frame clones only, with some absent. D and trimming come from the DNA, and the V and J calls and clone size come from that table. The sample lists 60,000 or so clones, 81% seen once, with 15% in the top ten. The sequenced material came from peripheral blood. This receptor was taken from a man older than 75 with acute or convalescent COVID-19. V is TRBV28 and J is TRBJ1-2, with 8 bases matching TRBD1. CDR3 nucleotides: TGTGCCAGCAGTCCCCCGGACAGGGCGTGGTATGGCTACACCTTC. Amino acids: CASSPPDRAWYGYTF.